The 11 T cell receptor beta chains in this list originate from one sample, sequenced in a study of blood T cell repertoires in COVID-19. Data came from immunoSEQ multiplex PCR; TCRdb stores just in-frame clones and leaves some out. Among roughly 200,000 clones, approximately 90% were seen once, and the ten largest hold 5.5% to 7%. Sequencing input: peripheral blood. All receptors derive from a woman aged 35 to 49 who had recovered from COVID-19.

The chain carries TRBV5-5 and TRBJ2-7, with TRBD1 matching over 8 bases. The CDR3 is 17 residues long. Looked up from germline, CDR1 is SGHKS and CDR2 is YYEKEE (reference sequence). V lost 1 base to trimming and J lost 4 bases; unmatched junction nucleotides: 13. CDR3 DNA sequence: TGTGCCAGCAGCTTGTCAGTCCTGGACAGGGTAGGGTACGAGCAGTACTTC. Translation gives CASSLSVLDRVGYEQYF.

CDR3 sequence reads: CASSPTGGRQPQHF. Written as DNA, the CDR3 is TGTGCCAGCAGCCCGACAGGGGGCCGTCAGCCCCAGCATTTT. The chain has TRBV2 and TRBJ1-5; 10 nucleotides line up with TRBD1. Germline V gives CDR1 SNHLY, CDR2 FYNNEI. The CDR3 consists of 14 residues. The J segment lost 6 bases and the V segment lost 6 bases, leaving 5 bases of the junction unmatched. Complete variable domain (other parts from reference TRBV2 and TRBJ1-5): EPEVTQTPSHQVTQMGQEVILRCVPISNHLYFYWYRQILGQKVEFLVSFYNNEISEKSEIFDDQFSVERPDGSNFTLKIRSTKLEDSAMYFCASSPTGGRQPQHFGDGTRLSIL.

The chain couples TRBV18 to TRBJ2-1, with 9 nucleotides matching TRBD2. V shed 2 bases, J shed 8 bases, and the junction held 7 bases outside the gene matches. There are 15 residues in the CDR3. Germline V gene sequence: CDR1 KGHSH, CDR2 LQKENI. The CDR3 here is CASSPYSGGEDEQFF. The CDR3 DNA is TGTGCCAGCTCACCATATAGCGGGGGTGAAGATGAGCAGTTCTTC.

This chain links TRBV7-8 with TRBJ1-2; 10 bases match TRBD1. From germline, CDR1 is SGHVS and CDR2 FQNEAQ. The CDR3 totals 15 residues. The V gene end was trimmed by 3 bases and the J gene end by 4 bases; junction bases not matched to a gene: 5. In nucleotides, the CDR3 is TGTGCCAGCAGCTTCGAAGGGGACAGGGGCTATGGCTACACCTTC. It translates to CASSFEGDRGYGYTF.

This clone was counted a few times. This sequence joins TRBV25-1 and TRBJ2-1, with D perhaps matching TRBD2 (5 bases). Trimming took 2 bases from V and 10 from J, leaving 15 bases between them. CDR1 is MGHDK and CDR2 is SYGVNS in the germline V gene. The CDR3 has 14 residues. The CDR3 spells CASSENIGAEEQFF. The CDR3 coding sequence is TGTGCCAGCAGTGAAAACATCGGAGCGGAAGAGCAGTTCTTC.

The V call is TRBV9, the J call TRBJ2-1; D may be TRBD1 (6 bases). Germline CDR1 and CDR2: SGDLS and YYNGEE. V was cut by 4 bases and J by 10 bases, with 9 bases left in between. CDR3 length equals 11 residues. The CDR3 reads CASSFDREQFF. CDR3 sequence (DNA): TGTGCCAGCAGCTTCGACAGGGAGCAGTTCTTC.

The rearrangement uses TRBV2 and TRBJ2-6; D remains unclear. This CDR3 has 14 amino acids. Germline loops: CDR1 SNHLY, CDR2 FYNNEI. Trimming cost V 2 bases and J 2 bases, with 4 bases left between them. CDR3 DNA sequence: TGTGCCAGCAGTGAACGGGCTGGGGCCAACGTCCTGACTTTC. Its translation: CASSERAGANVLTF.

The chain carries TRBV24-1 and TRBJ2-7; D gene ambiguous. In germline, CDR1 is KGHDR, CDR2 SFDVKD. CDR3 size: 15 residues. V dropped 3 bases and J dropped 7 bases, with 18 bases sitting between them. CDR3 in DNA: TGTGCCACCAGTGATCTCCGGTCAGGCAAGTCGGAGCAGTACTTC. Translation gives CATSDLRSGKSEQYF.

The chain employs TRBV28 and TRBJ1-1; D remains ambiguous. This CDR3 region has 12 residues. V was clipped by 6 bases and J by 4 bases, with 9 bases between them. Germline V CDR1 and CDR2: MDHEN, SYDVKM. The DNA of the CDR3 is TGTGCCAGCAGGACTGGGAGCACTGAAGCTTTCTTT. Translating gives CASRTGSTEAFF.

The V gene is TRBV7-9, the J gene TRBJ2-1; possibly TRBD2 for D (7 bases). V lost 4 bases and J lost 6, with 16 bases in between. This CDR3 contains 15 residues. Germline CDR1 and CDR2: SEHNR and FQNEAQ (reference sequence). CDR3 in DNA: TGTGCCAGCAGCTCGGGTGCGGGGGCTCGCAATGAGCAGTTCTTC. Translating gives CASSSGAGARNEQFF. Full variable domain (outside the CDR3, taken from reference TRBV7-9 and TRBJ2-1): DTGVSQNPRHKITKRGQNVTFRCDPISEHNRLYWYRQTLGQGPEFLTYFQNEAQLEKSRLLSDRFSAERPKGSFSTLEIQRTEQGDSAMYLCASSSGAGARNEQFFGPGTRLTVL.

V is TRBV7-3 and J is TRBJ2-3; TRBD2 agrees at 7 bases. Trimming cost V 4 bases and J 1 base; bases outside gene matches: 8. The CDR3 has 16 amino acids. Germline assignment: CDR1 SGHTA and CDR2 FQGTGA. The CDR3 spells CASSSTLALGTDTQYF. The CDR3 region has the DNA TGTGCCAGCAGCTCGACACTAGCGTTGGGCACAGATACGCAGTATTTT.